These T cell receptor beta chains were read from a single sample in a study of T cell repertoires in cytomegalovirus infection. TCRdb re-derived calls from the reads in MiXCR, one entry per CDR3 protein. The sample carries some 480,000 distinct CDR3 sequences, about 33% recorded once. For these receptors, no antigen is known. The sequenced sample was cultured PBMCs, obtained from culture after CMV antigen stimulation. These receptor sequences come from a human donor in good health (CMV status not recorded). Some clones in this sample may be carry-over from other donors' samples. CDR3s include the opening cysteine and the closing phenylalanine or tryptophan. D genes are given only for firm matches. A row's size may be missing; if present it is once, few, many or a size class.

D | length | J | size | V | DNA | CDR3
- | 14 | TRBJ2-7 | - | TRBV2 | TGTGCCAGCAGTCGTATTAGTCAGGGCTACGAGCAGTACTTC | CASSRISQGYEQYF
- | 14 | TRBJ2-2 | few | TRBV27 | TGTGCCAGTAGACCGGGACGACACACCGGGGAGCTGTTTTTT | CASRPGRHTGELFF
- | 14 | TRBJ2-3 | - | TRBV10-3 | TGTGCCATCAGTGACAGGGTTAGCACAGATACGCAGTATTTT | CAISDRVSTDTQYF
- | 14 | TRBJ1-3 | - | TRBV11-3 | TGTGCCAGCGGAGAATGGAACTCTGGAAACACCATATATTTT | CASGEWNSGNTIYF
TRBD2 | 15 | TRBJ2-1 | many | TRBV7-6 | TGTGCCAGCACCGCCGGGACTAGCTCCTACAATGAGCAGTTCTTC | CASTAGTSSYNEQFF
- | 12 | TRBJ1-1 | many | TRBV7-2 | TGTGCCAGCAGAGTGAGGGCGGCTGAAGCTTTCTTT | CASRVRAAEAFF
- | 14 | TRBJ2-1 | - | TRBV14 | TGTGCCAGCAGCCAAGTGGAGGGGAGGAGTGAGCAGTTCTTC | CASSQVEGRSEQFF
TRBD1 | 17 | TRBJ1-1 | - | TRBV4-1 | TGCGCCAGCAGCCAAGCAGCCGCGGGACAGGGGAACACTGAAGCTTTCTTT | CASSQAAAGQGNTEAFF
TRBD1 | 13 | TRBJ2-7 | few | TRBV5-1 | TGCGCCAGCGGGGCAGGGGGCGTCGACGAGCAGTACTTC | CASGAGGVDEQYF
- | 14 | TRBJ1-1 | many | TRBV7-2 | TGTGCCAGCAGCTCGTACAGGTTGAACACTGAAGCTTTCTTT | CASSSYRLNTEAFF
- | 14 | TRBJ1-2 | - | TRBV7-9 | TGTGCCAGCAGCCCACTCCGGGACATGGATGGCTACACCTTC | CASSPLRDMDGYTF